This paragraph covers one T cell receptor (beta chain) sequence. Germline V gene data show CDR1 as SQVTM and CDR2 as ANQGSEA. This CDR3 region has 12 residues. These data come from a study of technical replicates of blood from a handful of donors. The assay was immunoSEQ multiplex PCR, and TCRdb's table has in-frame clones only and misses some. This sample carries about 59,000 clones, about 96% of them seen once, and the ten largest clones take 0.15% to 0.25%. The receptor's source is a human donor in good health. The chain uses TRBV29-1 and TRBJ2-3; 9 bases align to TRBD2. The sequenced material came from T cells isolated from PBMCs. Here the CDR3 DNA reads TGCAACGCGGGAGGGCACCCAGATACGCAGTATTTT. Its protein product is CNAGGHPDTQYF.